These T cell receptor beta chains were read from a single sample in a study of identifying expanded T cells in peripheral blood. Profiled with immunoSEQ multiplex PCR; TCRdb holds only in-frame clones, not every one. The sample shows over 90,000 clones, approximately 89% of them seen only once. Material for sequencing was blood. These receptors all stem from a person between 18 and 75 years old in good health. Each CDR3 is given with its conserved first and last residue. The D gene is left open where the match is weak. The listing skips clone size in some rows; elsewhere it reads once, few, many or a size class.

j_call | v_call | clone_size | d_call | cdr3_nt | cdr3_aa
TRBJ1-4 | TRBV6-5 | NA | NA | TGTGCCAGCAGCCGCGCCGGGGGGGAACTGTTTTTT | CASSRAGGELFF
TRBJ1-4 | TRBV6-6 | NA | TRBD1 | TGTGCCAGCAGTTGGCCCCGACAGGGGACTCAAGAAAAACTGTTTTTT | CASSWPRQGTQEKLFF
TRBJ2-6 | TRBV30 | NA | NA | TGTGCCTGGAGTGTACTAAGCTCTGGGGCCAACGTCCTGACTTTC | CAWSVLSSGANVLTF
TRBJ2-2 | TRBV18 | NA | TRBD1 | TGTGCCAGCTCACCCTCGACAGGGACCACCGGGGAGCTGTTTTTT | CASSPSTGTTGELFF
TRBJ2-2 | TRBV11-3 | NA | TRBD2 | TGTGCCAGCAGCCCTATAGCGGGGGGGCTGCTGTTTTTT | CASSPIAGGLLFF
TRBJ2-3 | TRBV10-3 | NA | NA | TGTGCCATCAGTGAGTCAATCACAGGGAGCTCCACTAGCACAGATACGCAGTATTTT | CAISESITGSSTSTDTQYF
TRBJ1-6 | TRBV19 | NA | NA | TGTGCCAGTAGTACACAGGTTTTTACGGTAACCGATAATTCACCCCTCCACTTT | CASSTQVFTVTDNSPLHF
TRBJ1-2 | TRBV6-4 | NA | NA | TGTGCCAGCAGTGACCCAGGTGTTTCTAGTGGCTACACCTTC | CASSDPGVSSGYTF
TRBJ2-5 | TRBV2 | NA | NA | TGTGCCAGCACCGGACTTGGAGAGACCCAGTACTTC | CASTGLGETQYF
TRBJ1-5 | TRBV5-1 | NA | NA | TGCGCCAGCAGCATCACACCGGGACAAAATCAGCCCCAGCATTTT | CASSITPGQNQPQHF
TRBJ2-3 | TRBV2 | NA | TRBD1 | TGTGCCAGCTCGAGACGGGACAGCTACACAGATACGCAGTATTTT | CASSRRDSYTDTQYF
TRBJ2-7 | TRBV6-6 | NA | TRBD1 | TGTGCCAGCAGACCCCGACAGGGGGATATCTACGAGCAGTACTTC | CASRPRQGDIYEQYF
TRBJ2-7 | TRBV5-4 | NA | NA | TGTGCCAGCAGCTTGGGCCTTCCCGAGCAGTACTTC | CASSLGLPEQYF
TRBJ2-7 | TRBV7-9 | NA | NA | TGTGCCAGCAGCTTAGAAGACAGACCCAGCTCCTACGAGCAGTACTTC | CASSLEDRPSSYEQYF
TRBJ1-4 | TRBV7-9 | NA | NA | TGTGCCAGCAGCCCAGGACGAAGTGCAACTAATGAAAAACTGTTTTTT | CASSPGRSATNEKLFF
TRBJ1-1 | TRBV7-3 | NA | NA | TGTGCCAGCAGCTCCGGGGGGAAAGCTTTCTTT | CASSSGGKAFF
TRBJ2-7 | TRBV14 | NA | TRBD1 | TGTGCCAGCAGCCAAGACGCGTGGACAGGGTTTCGGGAGCAGTACTTC | CASSQDAWTGFREQYF
TRBJ2-1 | TRBV28 | NA | NA | TGTGCCAGCAGTTTATGGGGGGGTAATGAGCAGTTCTTC | CASSLWGGNEQFF
TRBJ2-3 | TRBV21-1 | NA | NA | TGTGCCAGCAGCTCCCCCTTAAGGCGGGAGGGTAGCACAGATACGCAGTATTTT | CASSSPLRREGSTDTQYF
TRBJ2-1 | TRBV30 | NA | NA | TGTGCCTGGAGTAGGGACAACTCCAATGAGCAGTTCTTC | CAWSRDNSNEQFF
TRBJ1-5 | TRBV5-6 | NA | NA | TGTGCCAGCAGCTTGGTAGGAGTCAATCAGCCCCAGCATTTT | CASSLVGVNQPQHF
TRBJ2-7 | TRBV7-9 | NA | NA | TGTGCCAGCAGCACGGGACGGGCCTCCTACGAGCAGTACTTC | CASSTGRASYEQYF
TRBJ2-5 | TRBV19 | NA | TRBD1 | TGTGCCAGTAGTACGGGACCCCAGGACAGGGTGGAAGAGACCCAGTACTTC | CASSTGPQDRVEETQYF
TRBJ1-1 | TRBV19 | once | NA | TGTGCCAGTAGTATTAAGGGGAACACTGAAGCTTTCTTT | CASSIKGNTEAFF
TRBJ2-3 | TRBV18 | NA | NA | TGTGCCAGCTCACCACCGCGGGACACAGATACGCAGTATTTT | CASSPPRDTDTQYF
TRBJ1-5 | TRBV7-2 | NA | NA | TGTGCCAGCAGCCCAGATAGCAATCAGCCCCAGCATTTT | CASSPDSNQPQHF
TRBJ1-2 | TRBV2 | NA | TRBD1 | TGTGCCAGCAGCCCCCTAAGGGACAGGGGGCAGAGCTATGGCTACACCTTC | CASSPLRDRGQSYGYTF
TRBJ2-5 | TRBV6-5 | NA | NA | TGTGCCAGCAGTGTAGGGTTGGTAGAGACCCAGTACTTC | CASSVGLVETQYF
TRBJ2-1 | TRBV6-1 | NA | NA | TGTGCCAGCAGTGAAGCGAGAGGGCGGTCCACCTACAATGAGCAGTTCTTC | CASSEARGRSTYNEQFF
TRBJ2-7 | TRBV4-1 | NA | NA | TGCGCCAGCAGCCAAGGGGGGCCCTACGAGCAGTACTTC | CASSQGGPYEQYF
TRBJ2-1 | TRBV5-6 | NA | TRBD2 | TGTGCCAGCAGCTTGGCCGGGCTAGCGGGAGGTCTTGAGCAGTTCTTC | CASSLAGLAGGLEQFF
TRBJ2-2 | TRBV18 | NA | TRBD2 | TGTGCCAGCTCACTCGGACTAGCGGGAAACACCGGGGAGCTGTTTTTT | CASSLGLAGNTGELFF
TRBJ2-7 | TRBV7-2 | NA | NA | TGTGCCAGCACTCCAGGGCCCAGCTCCTACGAGCAGTACTTC | CASTPGPSSYEQYF
TRBJ2-7 | TRBV27 | once | TRBD2 | TGTGCCAGCAGTCCGCGGACTAGCGGAAACTACGAGCAGTACTTC | CASSPRTSGNYEQYF
TRBJ2-7 | TRBV6-5 | NA | NA | TGTGCCAGCAGTTACTCGGAGGAATTATCCTACGAGCAGTACTTC | CASSYSEELSYEQYF
TRBJ2-3 | TRBV11-2 | NA | TRBD2 | TGTGCCAGCAGCTTGAATAGCGGGCCACCCACAGATACGCAGTATTTT | CASSLNSGPPTDTQYF
TRBJ2-1 | TRBV27 | NA | NA | TGTGCCAGCAGTTTAAGCGGGCGGAATGAGCAGTTCTTC | CASSLSGRNEQFF
TRBJ1-1 | TRBV10-3 | NA | TRBD1 | TGTGCCATCAGTGAACAGGGGGCGTCTGAAGCTTTCTTT | CAISEQGASEAFF
TRBJ2-7 | TRBV7-5 | NA | NA | TGTGCCATTACGGATTACAGGGGGCCGGACGAGCAGTACTTC | CAITDYRGPDEQYF
TRBJ2-1 | TRBV18 | NA | NA | TGTGCCAGCTCATGGGGAGGAGGCAGTTCCAATGAGCAGTTCTTC | CASSWGGGSSNEQFF
TRBJ1-2 | TRBV7-2 | NA | NA | TGTGCCAGCAGCTTCGACAGATATGGCTACACCTTC | CASSFDRYGYTF
TRBJ1-2 | TRBV25-1 | once | TRBD1 | TGTGCCAGCAGTGGGACAGGGTTAACCTATGGCTACACCTTC | CASSGTGLTYGYTF
TRBJ2-1 | TRBV5-6 | NA | TRBD1 | TGTGCCAGCAGCTTGGGGGCCGGGGACAGGGGAGGGGAGCAGTTCTTC | CASSLGAGDRGGEQFF
TRBJ2-7 | TRBV5-1 | NA | NA | TGCGCCAGCAGCTTGGAGTTCAGGGCCCCTTACGAGCAGTACTTC | CASSLEFRAPYEQYF
TRBJ1-2 | TRBV19 | NA | TRBD1 | TGTGCCAGTAGTACGGACCACAGGGGGCTTAACTATGGCTACACCTTC | CASSTDHRGLNYGYTF
TRBJ2-2 | TRBV28 | NA | NA | TGTGCCAGCACCCCCGAGATCAGGGGAAACACCGGGGAGCTGTTTTTT | CASTPEIRGNTGELFF
TRBJ1-2 | TRBV14 | NA | NA | TGTGCCAGCAGCCAAGATTGGGTCCCGGGACACAACTATGGCTACACCTTC | CASSQDWVPGHNYGYTF
TRBJ1-4 | TRBV5-6 | once | NA | TGTGCCAGCAGCTTAGACGGCCGAGGTGAAAAACTGTTTTTT | CASSLDGRGEKLFF
TRBJ2-7 | TRBV29-1 | NA | NA | TGCAGCGTTGTTTCCCCGAACAGGGAATACGAGCAGTACTTC | CSVVSPNREYEQYF
TRBJ2-4 | TRBV5-1 | once | TRBD1 | TGCGCCAGCAGCTTGCAGACAGGGAATAGAAACATTCAGTACTTC | CASSLQTGNRNIQYF
TRBJ1-2 | TRBV4-3 | NA | NA | TGCGCCAGCAGCCAAGATTTCAGCCGCCACTACACCTTC | CASSQDFSRHYTF
TRBJ2-3 | TRBV29-1 | NA | NA | TGCAGCGTTGTAGATACGCAGTATTTT | CSVVDTQYF
TRBJ1-1 | TRBV2 | NA | NA | TGTGCCAGCAGTGAAAGTCCCGGGAAGGGCGTGGTAGCTTTCTTT | CASSESPGKGVVAFF
TRBJ2-1 | TRBV19 | NA | TRBD1 | TGTGCCAGTAGAACGACAGGGGTGAATGAGCAGTTCTTC | CASRTTGVNEQFF